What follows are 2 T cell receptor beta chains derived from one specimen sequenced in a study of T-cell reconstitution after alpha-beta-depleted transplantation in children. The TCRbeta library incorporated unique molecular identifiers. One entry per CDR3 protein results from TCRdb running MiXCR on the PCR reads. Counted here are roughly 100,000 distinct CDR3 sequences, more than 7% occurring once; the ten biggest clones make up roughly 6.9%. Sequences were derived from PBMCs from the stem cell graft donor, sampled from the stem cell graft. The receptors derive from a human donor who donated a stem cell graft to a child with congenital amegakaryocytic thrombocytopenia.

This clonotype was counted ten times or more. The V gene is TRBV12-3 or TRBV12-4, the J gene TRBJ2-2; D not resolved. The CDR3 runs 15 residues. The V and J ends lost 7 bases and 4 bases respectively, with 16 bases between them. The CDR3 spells CASTLGGLSTGELFF. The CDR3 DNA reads TGTGCCAGCACCCTGGGCGGTTTGAGCACCGGGGAGCTGTTTTTT.

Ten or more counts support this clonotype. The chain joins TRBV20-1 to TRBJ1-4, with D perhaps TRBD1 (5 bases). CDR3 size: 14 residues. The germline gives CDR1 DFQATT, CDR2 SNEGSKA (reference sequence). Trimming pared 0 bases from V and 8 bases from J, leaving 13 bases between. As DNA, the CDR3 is TGCAGTGCTAGAGATAGCGGGGCGCGGGAAAAACTGTTTTTT. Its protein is CSARDSGAREKLFF.